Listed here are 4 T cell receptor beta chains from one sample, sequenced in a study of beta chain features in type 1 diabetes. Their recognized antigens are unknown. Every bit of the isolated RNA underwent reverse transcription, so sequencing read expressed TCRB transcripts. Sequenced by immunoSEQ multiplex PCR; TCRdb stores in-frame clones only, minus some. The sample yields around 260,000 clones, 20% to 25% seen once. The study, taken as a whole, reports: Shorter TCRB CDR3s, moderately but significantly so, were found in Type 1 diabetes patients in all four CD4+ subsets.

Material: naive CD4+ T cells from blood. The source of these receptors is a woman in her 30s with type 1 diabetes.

The CDR3 region is CASCREWRSSYNEQFF. CDR3 DNA: TGTGCCAGCTGCCGAGAATGGAGGAGCTCCTACAATGAGCAGTTCTTC. This chain joins TRBV5-6 and TRBJ2-1, with D possibly being TRBD2 (5 bases). CDR1 and CDR2 (germline): SGHDT, YYEEEE. V lost 7 bases to trimming and J lost 0 bases, with 17 bases between them. The CDR3 runs 16 residues.

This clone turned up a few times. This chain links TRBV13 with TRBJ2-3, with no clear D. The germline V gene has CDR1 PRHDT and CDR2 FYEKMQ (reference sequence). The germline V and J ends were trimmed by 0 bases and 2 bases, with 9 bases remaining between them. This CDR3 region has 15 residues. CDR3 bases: TGTGCCAGCAGCTTAGGTCTCCCCTCCACAGATACGCAGTATTTT. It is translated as CASSLGLPSTDTQYF.

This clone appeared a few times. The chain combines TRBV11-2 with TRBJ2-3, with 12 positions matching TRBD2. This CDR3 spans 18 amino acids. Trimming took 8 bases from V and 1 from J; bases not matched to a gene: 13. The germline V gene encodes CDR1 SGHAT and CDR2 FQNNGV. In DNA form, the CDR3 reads TGTGCCAGCGGCATAAGAGGGGGACTAGCGGGCCGCACAGATACGCAGTATTTT. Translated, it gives CASGIRGGLAGRTDTQYF.

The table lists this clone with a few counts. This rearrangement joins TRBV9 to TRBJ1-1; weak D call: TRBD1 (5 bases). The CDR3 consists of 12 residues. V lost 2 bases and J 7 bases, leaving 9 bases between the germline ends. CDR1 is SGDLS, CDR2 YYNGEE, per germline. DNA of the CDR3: TGTGCCAGCAGCGTGGGTGACAGTGAAGCTTTCTTT. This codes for CASSVGDSEAFF.